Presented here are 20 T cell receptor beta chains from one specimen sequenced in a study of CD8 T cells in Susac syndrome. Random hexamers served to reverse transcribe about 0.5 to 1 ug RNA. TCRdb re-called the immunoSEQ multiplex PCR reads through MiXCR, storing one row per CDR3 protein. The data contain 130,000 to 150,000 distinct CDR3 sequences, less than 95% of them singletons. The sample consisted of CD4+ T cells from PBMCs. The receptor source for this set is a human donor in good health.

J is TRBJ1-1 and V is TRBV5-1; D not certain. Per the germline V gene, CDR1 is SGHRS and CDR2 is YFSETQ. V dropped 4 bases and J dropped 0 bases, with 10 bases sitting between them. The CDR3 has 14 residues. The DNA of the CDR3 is TGCGCCAGCAGCCCCGAATTCCTGAACACTGAAGCTTTCTTT. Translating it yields CASSPEFLNTEAFF.

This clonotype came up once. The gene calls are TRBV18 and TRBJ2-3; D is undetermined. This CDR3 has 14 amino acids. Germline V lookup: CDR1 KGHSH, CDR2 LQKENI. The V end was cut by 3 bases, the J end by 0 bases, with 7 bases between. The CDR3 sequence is CASSPNFSTDTQYF. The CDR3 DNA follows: TGTGCCAGCTCACCCAACTTTAGCACAGATACGCAGTATTTT.

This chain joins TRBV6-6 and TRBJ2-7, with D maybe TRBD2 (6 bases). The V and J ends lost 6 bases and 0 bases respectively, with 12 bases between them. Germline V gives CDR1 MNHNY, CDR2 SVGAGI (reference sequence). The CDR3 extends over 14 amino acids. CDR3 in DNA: TGTGCCAGCAGCCGGGGACTGAGCTCCTACGAGCAGTACTTC. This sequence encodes CASSRGLSSYEQYF.

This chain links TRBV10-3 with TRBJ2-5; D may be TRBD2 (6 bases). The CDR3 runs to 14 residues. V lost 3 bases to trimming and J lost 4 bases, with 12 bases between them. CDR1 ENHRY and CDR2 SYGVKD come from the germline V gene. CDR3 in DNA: TGTGCCATCAGTGACGGTCCCGGGGGAGAGACCCAGTACTTC. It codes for CAISDGPGGETQYF.

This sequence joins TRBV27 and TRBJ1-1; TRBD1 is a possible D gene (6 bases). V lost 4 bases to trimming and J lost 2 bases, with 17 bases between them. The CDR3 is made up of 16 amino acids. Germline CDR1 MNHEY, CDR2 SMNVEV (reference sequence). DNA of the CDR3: TGTGCCAGCAGTTCGAAGACAGGTCCCTCTAACACTGAAGCTTTCTTT. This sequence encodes CASSSKTGPSNTEAFF.

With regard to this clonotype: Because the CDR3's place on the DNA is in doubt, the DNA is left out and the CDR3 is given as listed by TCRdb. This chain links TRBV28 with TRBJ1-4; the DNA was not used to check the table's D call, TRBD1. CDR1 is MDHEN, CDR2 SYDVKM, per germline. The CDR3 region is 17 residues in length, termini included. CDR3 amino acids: CASSSFPVFWTNEKLFF.

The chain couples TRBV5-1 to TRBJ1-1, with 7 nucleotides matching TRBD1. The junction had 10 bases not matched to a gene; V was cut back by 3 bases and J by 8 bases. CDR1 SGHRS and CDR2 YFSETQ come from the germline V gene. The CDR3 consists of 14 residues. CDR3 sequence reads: CASSSGGLDREAFF. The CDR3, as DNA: TGCGCCAGCAGCTCTGGGGGTCTGGACAGGGAAGCTTTCTTT.

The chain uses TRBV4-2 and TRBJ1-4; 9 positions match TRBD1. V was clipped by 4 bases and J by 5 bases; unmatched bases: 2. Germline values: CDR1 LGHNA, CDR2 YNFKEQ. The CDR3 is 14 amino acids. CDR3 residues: CASSPGQGNEKLFF. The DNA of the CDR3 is TGTGCCAGCAGCCCGGGACAGGGCAATGAAAAACTGTTTTTT.

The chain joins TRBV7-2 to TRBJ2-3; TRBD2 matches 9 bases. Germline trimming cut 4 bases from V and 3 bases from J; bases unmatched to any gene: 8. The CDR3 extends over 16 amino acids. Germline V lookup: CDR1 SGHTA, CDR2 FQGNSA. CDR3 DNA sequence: TGTGCCAGCAGCTCCCCGCCGACTAGCGGTACAGATACGCAGTATTTT. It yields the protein CASSSPPTSGTDTQYF.

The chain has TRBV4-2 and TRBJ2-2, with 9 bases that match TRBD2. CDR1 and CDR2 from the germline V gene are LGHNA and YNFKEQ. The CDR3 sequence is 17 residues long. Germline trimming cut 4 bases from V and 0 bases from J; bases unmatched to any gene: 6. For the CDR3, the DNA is TGTGCCAGCAGCCCAATAGCGGGAGTCACGAACACCGGGGAGCTGTTTTTT. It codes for CASSPIAGVTNTGELFF.

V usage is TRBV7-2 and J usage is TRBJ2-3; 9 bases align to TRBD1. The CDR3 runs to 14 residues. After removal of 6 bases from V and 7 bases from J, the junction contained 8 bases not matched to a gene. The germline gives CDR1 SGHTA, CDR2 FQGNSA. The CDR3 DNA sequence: TGTGCCAGCAGTCGGGACAGGGATGTGAATACGCAGTATTTT. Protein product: CASSRDRDVNTQYF.

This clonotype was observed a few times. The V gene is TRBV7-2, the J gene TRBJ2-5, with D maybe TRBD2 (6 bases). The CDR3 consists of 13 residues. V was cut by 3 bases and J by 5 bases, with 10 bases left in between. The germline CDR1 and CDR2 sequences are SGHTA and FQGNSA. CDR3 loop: CASSFERAETQYF. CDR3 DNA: TGTGCCAGCAGCTTCGAGCGGGCTGAGACCCAGTACTTC.

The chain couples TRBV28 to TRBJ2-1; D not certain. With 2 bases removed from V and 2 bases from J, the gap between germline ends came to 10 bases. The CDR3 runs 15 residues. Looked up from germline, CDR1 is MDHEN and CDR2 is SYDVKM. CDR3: CASSLRSEPYNEQFF. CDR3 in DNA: TGTGCCAGCAGTTTAAGGTCAGAACCCTACAATGAGCAGTTCTTC.

In DNA form, the CDR3 reads TGTGCCAGCAGCCCCCCGGTAGCGACGAAGACCCAGTACTTC. This sequence encodes CASSPPVATKTQYF. The chain joins TRBV3-1 to TRBJ2-5, with a possible D match to TRBD2 (5 bases). Germline V CDR1 and CDR2: LGHDT, YNNKEL (reference sequence). The CDR3 contains 14 residues. Trimming stripped 4 bases from V and 6 bases from J, with 15 bases between.

The CDR3 region is CSATPLVGRTGNIQYF. The DNA of the CDR3 is TGCAGTGCTACCCCTTTGGTAGGCCGCACGGGGAACATTCAGTACTTC. This rearrangement joins TRBV20-1 to TRBJ2-4, with TRBD2 as a possible D gene (5 bases). CDR1 and CDR2 (germline): DFQATT, SNEGSKA (reference sequence). Trimming pared 4 bases from V and 7 bases from J, leaving 23 bases between. This CDR3 comprises 16 residues.

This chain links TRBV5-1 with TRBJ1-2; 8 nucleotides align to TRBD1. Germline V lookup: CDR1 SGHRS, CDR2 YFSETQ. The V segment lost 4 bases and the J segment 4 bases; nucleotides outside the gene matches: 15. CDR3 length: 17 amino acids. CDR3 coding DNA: TGCGCCAGCAGCCCGACAGGGGAGGGATATTGGGCCTATGGCTACACCTTC. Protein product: CASSPTGEGYWAYGYTF. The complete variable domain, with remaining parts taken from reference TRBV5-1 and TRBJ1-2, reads KAGVTQTPRYLIKTRGQQVTLSCSPISGHRSVSWYQQTPGQGLQFLFEYFSETQRNKGNFPGRFSGRQFSNSRSEMNVSTLELGDSALYLCASSPTGEGYWAYGYTFGSGTRLTVV.

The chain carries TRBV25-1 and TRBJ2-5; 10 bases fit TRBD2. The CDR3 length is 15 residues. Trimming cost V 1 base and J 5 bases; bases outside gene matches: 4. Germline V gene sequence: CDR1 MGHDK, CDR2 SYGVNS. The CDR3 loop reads CASSEFLAGVETQYF. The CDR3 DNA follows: TGTGCCAGCAGTGAATTCCTAGCGGGAGTGGAGACCCAGTACTTC.

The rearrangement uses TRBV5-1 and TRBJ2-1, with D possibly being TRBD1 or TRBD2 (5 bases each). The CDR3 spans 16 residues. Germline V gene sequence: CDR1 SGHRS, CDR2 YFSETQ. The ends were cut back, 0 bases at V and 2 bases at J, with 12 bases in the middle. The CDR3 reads CASSLVPGTTYNEQFF. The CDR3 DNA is TGCGCCAGCAGCTTGGTTCCCGGGACCACCTACAATGAGCAGTTCTTC.

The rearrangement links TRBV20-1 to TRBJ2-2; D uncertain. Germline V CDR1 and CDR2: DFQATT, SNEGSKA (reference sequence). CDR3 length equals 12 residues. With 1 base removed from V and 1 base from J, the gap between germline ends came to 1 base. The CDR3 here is CSARVNTGELFF. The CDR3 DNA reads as TGCAGTGCTAGAGTGAACACCGGGGAGCTGTTTTTT.

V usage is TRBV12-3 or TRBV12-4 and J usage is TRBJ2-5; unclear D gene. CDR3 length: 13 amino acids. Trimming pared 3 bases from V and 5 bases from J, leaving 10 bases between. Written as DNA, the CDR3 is TGTGCCAGCAGTTTGACCAAGAGGGAGACCCAGTACTTC. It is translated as CASSLTKRETQYF.